The clone carrying this TCR delta chain appeared a few times. This DNA translates differently at residue 4 from the TCRdb protein, which is that of a much larger clone; a read error is likely, and the protein shown is the DNA's own translation. TCRdb reanalysed the reads with CATT. The sample lists about 4,000 delta-chain clones, roughly 14% occurring once. The entry originates in a study of gamma-delta chains in newborns, infants, children. Study-wide background: Polyclonal expansion of innate γδ T cells after birth follows microbial exposure.

This clonotype originated in a child who was a newborn, infant or young child, either healthy, febrile or measles-vaccinated (not recorded which). The sequencing sample was made of blood.

The CDR3 coding sequence is TGTGCCGCCGCCGAAATGACCCTGGGGGGACTGTACACCGATAAACTCATCTTT. This translates into CAAAEMTLGGLYTDKLIF. This chain links TRDV2 with TRDJ1; TRDD3 matches at 7 bases. The CDR3 is 18 residues long. Germline trimming cut 9 bases from V and 0 bases from J; bases unmatched to any gene: 21. Germline assignment: CDR1 GEAIGNYY and CDR2 EKD.